This section outlines one TCR beta chain sequence together with its context. The antigen is undetermined. This CDR3 contains 13 residues. Trimming took off 10 bases at V and 3 bases at J, with 15 bases between the two ends. The germline CDR1 and CDR2 sequences are ENHRY and SYGVKD. Stated time point: persistent/refractory GD, antithyroid drugs over 5 years with positive TRAb. PBMCs were the source of the RNA used for TCR sequencing. In each case, Graves' disease was diagnosed per American Thyroid Association guidelines. The data belong to a study of regulatory T cells in long-lasting Graves disease. The authors built TCR beta libraries using iRepertoire HTBI primers and Arm-PCR of CDR3 regions. A single record per CDR3 protein comes from TCRdb applying MiXCR to the multiplex PCR reads. The sample holds approximately 440,000 distinct CDR3 sequences; about 20% are singletons and the top ten take roughly 26%.

Study conclusions and caveats: More public clonotypes were shared by persistent patients (2,741) than by new patients (about 1,000).

The source is a female donor with Graves disease. Specimen: peripheral blood mononuclear cells (PBMCs), collected when the disease was refractory, from a patient treated with antithyroid drugs. This chain connects TRBV10-3 to TRBJ1-1; a weak D match, TRBD1 (6 bases). CDR3 residues: CATRGGTDTEAFF. The CDR3 region has the DNA TGTGCCACCCGAGGGGGGACGGACACTGAAGCTTTCTTT.